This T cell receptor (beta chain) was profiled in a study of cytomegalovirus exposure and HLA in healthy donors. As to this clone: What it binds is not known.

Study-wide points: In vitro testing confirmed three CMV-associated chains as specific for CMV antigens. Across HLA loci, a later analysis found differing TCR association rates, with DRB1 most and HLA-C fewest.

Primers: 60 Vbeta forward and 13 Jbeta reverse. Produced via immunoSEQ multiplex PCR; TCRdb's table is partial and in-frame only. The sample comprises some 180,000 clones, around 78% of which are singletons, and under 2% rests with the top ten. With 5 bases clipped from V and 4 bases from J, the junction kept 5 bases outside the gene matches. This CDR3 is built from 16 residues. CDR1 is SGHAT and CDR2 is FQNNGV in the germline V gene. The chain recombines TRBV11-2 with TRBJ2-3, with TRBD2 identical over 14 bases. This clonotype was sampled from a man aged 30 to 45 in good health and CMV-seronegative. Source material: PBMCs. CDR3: CASSKGLAGVSDTQYF. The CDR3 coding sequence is TGTGCCAGCAGCAAGGGACTAGCGGGAGTGTCAGATACGCAGTATTTT.